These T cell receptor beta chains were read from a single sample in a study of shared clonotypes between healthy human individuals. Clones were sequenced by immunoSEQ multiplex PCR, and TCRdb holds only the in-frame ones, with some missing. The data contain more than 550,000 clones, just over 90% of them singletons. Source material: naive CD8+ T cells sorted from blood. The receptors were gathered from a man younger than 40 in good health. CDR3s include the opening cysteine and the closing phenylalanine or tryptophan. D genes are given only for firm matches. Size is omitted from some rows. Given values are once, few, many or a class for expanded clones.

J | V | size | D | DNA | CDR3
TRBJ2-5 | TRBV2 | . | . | TGTGCCAGCAGAGGGGGAGGGCCTGGGGAGACCCAGTACTTC | CASRGGGPGETQYF
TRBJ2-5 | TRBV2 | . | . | TGTGCCAGCGGGGGGCCCAGCGCGAGCTGGGTCCAAGAGACCCAGTACTTC | CASGGPSASWVQETQYF
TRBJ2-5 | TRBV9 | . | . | TGTGCCAGCAGCGTAGGCGGGGGCAGGGAGACCCAGTACTTC | CASSVGGGRETQYF
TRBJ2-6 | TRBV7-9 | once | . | TGTGCCAGCAGATGGGGTGGAGGGACTCCAACTGGGGCCAACGTCCTGACTTTC | CASRWGGGTPTGANVLTF
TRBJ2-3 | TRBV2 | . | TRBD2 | TGTGCCAGCTTCGACTTGGCGGGAGACAGCACAGATACGCAGTATTTT | CASFDLAGDSTDTQYF
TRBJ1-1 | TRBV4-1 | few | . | TGCGCCAGCAGCCAAATGGGTGAAGCTTTCTTT | CASSQMGEAFF
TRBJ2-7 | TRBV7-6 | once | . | TGTGCCAGCAGCTTAGAGGCCAGCCCGTCCTACGAGCAGTACTTC | CASSLEASPSYEQYF
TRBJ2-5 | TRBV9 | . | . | TGTGCCAGCAGCGTAGAGGGAAGGGTCCAAGAGACCCAGTACTTC | CASSVEGRVQETQYF
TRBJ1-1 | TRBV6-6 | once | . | TGTGCCAGCAGTTACGGCGTTGAAGCTTTCTTT | CASSYGVEAFF
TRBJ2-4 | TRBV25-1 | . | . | TGTGCCAGCAGTGGGGGGAAAAACATTCAGTACTTC | CASSGGKNIQYF
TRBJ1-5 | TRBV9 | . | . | TGTGCCAGCAGCCCGGGCGGGGTACAGCCCCAGCATTTT | CASSPGGVQPQHF
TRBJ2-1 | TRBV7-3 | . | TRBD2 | TGTGCCAGCAGCTTGGGACTAGCGGGAGGGTACAATGAGCAGTTCTTC | CASSLGLAGGYNEQFF
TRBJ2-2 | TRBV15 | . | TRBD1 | TGTGCCACCAGCAGTGAACCGGGACAGGGGAGATCCGGGGAGCTGTTTTTT | CATSSEPGQGRSGELFF
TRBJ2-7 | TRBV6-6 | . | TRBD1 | TGTGCCAGCAGTTCCGGGACAGGGGGACTCTACGAGCAGTACTTC | CASSSGTGGLYEQYF
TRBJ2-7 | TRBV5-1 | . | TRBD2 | TGCGCCAGCAGCGAGGGGGCTAGCGGGGCCGATTTATCCTACGAGCAGTACTTC | CASSEGASGADLSYEQYF
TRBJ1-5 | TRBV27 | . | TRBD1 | TGTGCCAGCACCCCGCTTGGACAGGGGTACAATCAGCCCCAGCATTTT | CASTPLGQGYNQPQHF
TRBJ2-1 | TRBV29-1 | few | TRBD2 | TGCAGCGTTTGTAGGACTAGCGGGAGTTGGGATGAGCAGTTCTTC | CSVCRTSGSWDEQFF